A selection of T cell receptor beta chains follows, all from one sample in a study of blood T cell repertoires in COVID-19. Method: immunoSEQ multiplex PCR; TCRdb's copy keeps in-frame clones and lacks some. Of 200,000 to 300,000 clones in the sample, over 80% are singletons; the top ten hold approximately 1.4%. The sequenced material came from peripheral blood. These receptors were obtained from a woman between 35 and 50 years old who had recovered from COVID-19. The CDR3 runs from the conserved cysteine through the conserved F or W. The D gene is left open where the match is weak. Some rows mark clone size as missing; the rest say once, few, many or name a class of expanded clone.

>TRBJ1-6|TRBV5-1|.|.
CASSLRGTDNSPLHF
TGCGCCAGCAGCTTGAGGGGCACAGATAATTCACCCCTCCACTTT
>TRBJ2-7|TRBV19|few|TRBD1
CASSSTGEWPEQYF
TGTGCCAGTAGTTCGACAGGGGAGTGGCCCGAGCAGTACTTC
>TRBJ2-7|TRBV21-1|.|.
CASSCRYKGPSSYEQYF
TGTGCCAGCAGCTGTAGATATAAGGGGCCCTCCTCCTACGAGCAGTACTTC
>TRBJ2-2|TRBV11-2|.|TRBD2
CAHRGDTGELFF
TGTGCCCACCGGGGGGACACCGGGGAGCTGTTTTTT
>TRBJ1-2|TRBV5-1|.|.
CASSLGGAYGYTF
TGCGCCAGCAGCTTAGGAGGGGCCTATGGCTACACCTTC
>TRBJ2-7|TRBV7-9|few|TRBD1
CASSLLRGQDVYEQYF
TGTGCCAGCAGCTTACTCAGGGGACAGGACGTCTACGAGCAGTACTTC
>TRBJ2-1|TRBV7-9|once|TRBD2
CASSLVMWASGDYNEQFF
TGTGCCAGCAGCTTAGTTATGTGGGCTAGCGGGGACTACAATGAGCAGTTCTTC
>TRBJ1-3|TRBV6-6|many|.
CASKPGGGNTIYF
TGTGCCAGCAAGCCGGGAGGGGGAAACACCATATATTTT
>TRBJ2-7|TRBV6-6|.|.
CASSYSASYEQYF
TGTGCCAGCAGTTACTCGGCCAGCTACGAGCAGTACTTC
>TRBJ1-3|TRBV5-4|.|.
CASSPRGGSSGNTIYF
TGTGCCAGCAGCCCCAGAGGGGGAAGCTCTGGAAACACCATATATTTT
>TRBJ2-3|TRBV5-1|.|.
CASSFLGEEDTQYF
TGCGCCAGCAGCTTTCTGGGGGAGGAAGATACGCAGTATTTT